Only a few counts were recorded for the clone carrying this T cell receptor beta chain. What it recognizes is unknown. This sample is drawn from a study of blood T cells in healthy people across ages. V was pared by 6 bases and J by 13 bases, with 13 bases between. CDR1 and CDR2 from the germline V gene are MNHEY and SVGAGI. The CDR3 spans 12 residues. The study, taken as a whole, reports: Measured against age, TCR beta diversity per million T cells decreased in a roughly linear manner.

Donor samples were obtained from healthy Caucasian individuals from Russia, aged about 6 to 90. The total RNA that was extracted per sample amounted to at least 5 micrograms. Using a J-beta primer mix together with a sample-barcoded 5' primer, a second PCR was run for roughly 6 to 12 cycles. Via MiXCR, TCRdb re-called the 5' RACE reads, giving one row per CDR3 protein. Of more than 1,400,000 distinct CDR3 sequences listed, roughly 45% are singletons. The sample taken for sequencing was blood. The rearrangement joins TRBV6-5 to TRBJ1-6; D gene unclear. This receptor was identified in a woman under 30 in good health. The CDR3, as DNA: TGTGCCAGCAGGCCCGCTATGAGGCCCCTCCACTTT. It encodes CASRPAMRPLHF.